These 32 T cell receptor beta chains were sequenced from one sample in a study of T cell responses to AZD1222 COVID-19 vaccine. Sequencing was performed with immunoSEQ multiplex PCR; in TCRdb, only in-frame clones are kept and a portion is missing. The data show some 86,000 clones, with 85% to 90% seen just once and 6.9% held by the top ten. Here the sequenced sample was peripheral blood, taken 28 days after the second AZD1222 dose. Receptors originate from an adult who received the AZD1222 COVID-19 vaccine.

This sequence joins TRBV5-1 and TRBJ2-1, with TRBD2 matching over 8 bases. This CDR3 contains 16 residues. J gave up 4 bases and V 1 base, and 7 bases lay outside the gene matches. Germline loops: CDR1 SGHRS, CDR2 YFSETQ. The CDR3 DNA reads TGCGCCAGCAGCTTGAGAGCGGGAGTGGTTTACAATGAGCAGTTCTTC. Translation gives CASSLRAGVVYNEQFF.

V and J are TRBV29-1 and TRBJ2-1; D is undetermined. The germline gives CDR1 SQVTM, CDR2 ANQGSEA. V was cut by 0 bases and J by 4 bases, with 10 bases left in between. The CDR3 length is 14 residues. This CDR3 reads CSVEEVRRYNEQFF. Written as DNA, the CDR3 is TGCAGCGTTGAAGAGGTCAGACGGTACAATGAGCAGTTCTTC.

The rearrangement links TRBV18 to TRBJ2-1; D call uncertain. The V end was cut by 0 bases, the J end by 8 bases, with 11 bases between. The V gene's germline CDR1 is KGHSH and CDR2 LQKENI. The CDR3 loop spans 14 amino acids. CDR3 in amino acids: CASSPPVGNDEQFF. CDR3 DNA sequence: TGTGCCAGCTCACCACCTGTGGGGAACGATGAGCAGTTCTTC.

This clone was seen more than once but under ten times. The chain has TRBV29-1 and TRBJ2-1, with TRBD2 matching 9 bases. Germline loops: CDR1 SQVTM, CDR2 ANQGSEA. This CDR3 region has 20 residues. The junction had 19 bases not matched to a gene; V was cut back by 1 base and J by 3 bases. The CDR3 region is CSVEGRGRAQGFIDYNEQFF. The CDR3 DNA follows: TGCAGCGTTGAAGGGCGCGGGAGGGCGCAAGGATTTATAGACTACAATGAGCAGTTCTTC.

This clone was recorded a few times. The chain employs TRBV11-2 and TRBJ2-7; 7 nucleotides line up with TRBD1. The ends lost 1 base at V and 6 bases at J; junction bases unmatched: 9. Germline V CDR1 and CDR2: SGHAT, FQNNGV. CDR3 size: 15 residues. The CDR3 sequence is CASSLGTGTDLEQYF. The CDR3 DNA sequence: TGTGCCAGCAGCTTAGGGACCGGGACAGACCTCGAGCAGTACTTC. Full variable domain (rest looked up from reference TRBV11-2 and TRBJ2-7): EAGVAQSPRYKIIEKRQSVAFWCNPISGHATLYWYQQILGQGPKLLIQFQNNGVVDDSQLPKDRFSAERLKGVDSTLKIQPAKLEDSAVYLCASSLGTGTDLEQYFGPGTRLTVT.

The rearrangement links TRBV27 to TRBJ2-3; D is undetermined. Germline-derived CDR1 and CDR2 are MNHEY and SMNVEV (reference sequence). The CDR3 is made up of 14 amino acids. Trimming cost V 4 bases and J 2 bases, with 10 bases left between them. This CDR3 is CASSSQPITDTQYF. The CDR3 DNA reads TGTGCCAGCAGTTCCCAGCCCATCACAGATACGCAGTATTTT.

The chain employs TRBV6-1 and TRBJ1-5, with D uncertain. The CDR3 contains 13 residues. Germline V gene data show CDR1 as MNHNS and CDR2 as SASEGT. Trimming took 2 bases from V and 10 from J, leaving 12 bases between them. CDR3 sequence: CASSEIASGPQHF. The CDR3 DNA is TGTGCCAGCAGTGAAATCGCGAGTGGACCCCAGCATTTT.

The chain is built from TRBV5-4 and TRBJ1-2; TRBD1 matches at 7 bases. The CDR3 covers 14 residues. Germline values: CDR1 SGHNT, CDR2 YYREEE (reference sequence). J was trimmed by 8 bases and V by 5 bases; bases with no gene match: 12. The CDR3 nucleotides are TGTGCCAGCAGGGAAGGCACAGGGGATCAAGGCTACACCTTC. Its protein product is CASREGTGDQGYTF.

The chain combines TRBV7-6 with TRBJ2-2, with TRBD2 matching 8 bases. V was pared by 1 base and J by 4 bases, with 2 bases of the junction left unmatched. This CDR3 comprises 15 residues. Germline V gene data show CDR1 as SGHVS and CDR2 as FNYEAQ. The CDR3 loop reads CASSLGAGGTGELFF. For the CDR3, the DNA is TGTGCCAGCAGCTTAGGTGCGGGAGGCACCGGGGAGCTGTTTTTT.

This clone was recorded only once. This chain links TRBV5-6 with TRBJ1-4; D is perhaps TRBD1 (6 bases). The CDR3 covers 15 residues. CDR1 and CDR2 (germline): SGHDT, YYEEEE. The V gene lost 4 bases and the J gene lost 12 bases, with 22 bases spanning the gap. The CDR3 coding sequence is TGTGCCAGCAGCCGCCGGGACCGGGGGCGAGGCGAACTGTTTTTT. Protein sequence: CASSRRDRGRGELFF.

The gene calls are TRBV25-1 and TRBJ2-7, with D unresolved. Germline V gives CDR1 MGHDK, CDR2 SYGVNS. CDR3 length: 11 amino acids. The ends were cut back, 5 bases at V and 3 bases at J, with 5 bases in the middle. CDR3 in DNA: TGTGCCAGCAGTCCGGACTACGAGCAGTACTTC. Protein product: CASSPDYEQYF.

The chain joins TRBV12-3 or TRBV12-4 to TRBJ1-5; 7 bases fit TRBD1. There are 12 residues in the CDR3. J was trimmed by 7 bases and V by 8 bases; bases with no gene match: 5. The CDR3, as DNA: TGTGCCAGCTTGCAGGGGGACCAGCCCCAGCATTTT. This gives the protein CASLQGDQPQHF.

This clone appeared a few times. The chain recombines TRBV18 with TRBJ2-7; possibly TRBD1 for D (5 bases). Germline assignment: CDR1 KGHSH and CDR2 LQKENI. V was clipped by 3 bases and J by 1 base, with 10 bases between them. This CDR3 is built from 14 residues. The CDR3 region has the DNA TGTGCCAGCTCACCTGCCGACAGTTCCTACGAGCAGTACTTC. Amino acid sequence: CASSPADSSYEQYF.

The V gene is TRBV12-3 or TRBV12-4, the J gene TRBJ2-3, with 10 bases aligning to TRBD2. J gave up 6 bases and V 5 bases, and 2 bases lay outside the gene matches. The CDR3 contains 13 residues. The CDR3 coding sequence is TGTGCCAGCAGTAGAGCGGGAGGGGATACGCAGTATTTT. Protein: CASSRAGGDTQYF.

The chain recombines TRBV6-1 with TRBJ2-1; 8 bases align to TRBD2. This CDR3 has 17 amino acids. Germline loops: CDR1 MNHNS, CDR2 SASEGT. V dropped 4 bases and J dropped 1; count of bases not matched to a gene: 9. CDR3 in DNA: TGTGCCAGCAGTGGAGGACCCGGGACTAGGTCCTACAATGAGCAGTTCTTC. It is translated as CASSGGPGTRSYNEQFF.

This chain joins TRBV29-1 and TRBJ2-3; 7 bases fit TRBD1. Germline CDR1 reads SQVTM; CDR2 reads ANQGSEA. The CDR3 consists of 13 residues. Germline trimming cut 7 bases from V and 2 bases from J; bases unmatched to any gene: 6. The CDR3, as DNA: TGCAGCGGAGAGGGACAGCCCACAGATACGCAGTATTTT. This codes for CSGEGQPTDTQYF.

The chain recombines TRBV28 with TRBJ1-3; D is unclear. The germline CDR1 and CDR2 sequences are MDHEN and SYDVKM. The CDR3 covers 13 residues. Trimming pared 5 bases from V and 4 bases from J, leaving 9 bases between. As DNA, the CDR3 is TGTGCCAGCAGTCCCACCGCCGGAAACACCATATATTTT. Translated: CASSPTAGNTIYF.

The chain employs TRBV2 and TRBJ2-7; a weak D match, TRBD2 (5 bases). Trimming took off 8 bases at V and 5 bases at J, with 10 bases between the two ends. The CDR3 consists of 11 residues. Germline CDR1 reads SNHLY; CDR2 reads FYNNEI. CDR3 bases: TGTGCCAGCCAGGAGGAAGACGAGCAGTACTTC. As protein: CASQEEDEQYF.

This sequence joins TRBV7-9 and TRBJ1-2; D is ambiguous. V lost 5 bases, J lost 3 bases, and 13 bases lay in between. The CDR3 runs 14 residues. CDR1 and CDR2 (germline): SEHNR, FQNEAQ (reference sequence). DNA for the CDR3: TGTGCCAGCAGCCCAAAAACATGGGACTATGGCTACACCTTC. Residues: CASSPKTWDYGYTF.

V and J are TRBV15 and TRBJ1-4; D is uncertain. This CDR3 region has 16 residues. The germline CDR1 and CDR2 sequences are LNHNV and YYDKDF (reference sequence). V lost 8 bases to trimming and J lost 4 bases, with 20 bases between them. The CDR3 protein is CATRTGSQTGNEKLFF. DNA of the CDR3: TGTGCCACCCGGACGGGCAGTCAGACGGGTAATGAAAAACTGTTTTTT. The variable domain in full, completed from reference TRBV15 and TRBJ1-4, reads DAMVIQNPRYQVTQFGKPVTLSCSQTLNHNVMYWYQQKSSQAPKLLFHYYDKDFNNEADTPDNFQSRRPNTSFCFLDIRSPGLGDTAMYLCATRTGSQTGNEKLFFGSGTQLSVL.

This clone was observed once. The chain has TRBV6-1 and TRBJ1-1; unclear D gene. V lost 3 bases and J 1 base, leaving 12 bases between the germline ends. The germline V gene has CDR1 MNHNS and CDR2 SASEGT. There are 15 residues in the CDR3. The CDR3 region is CASSDGGRSNTEAFF. CDR3 sequence (DNA): TGTGCCAGCAGTGATGGAGGGAGGTCGAACACTGAAGCTTTCTTT.

The chain recombines TRBV19 with TRBJ2-1; possibly TRBD2 for D (7 bases). The CDR3 runs to 17 residues. Germline assignment: CDR1 LNHDA and CDR2 SQIVND (reference sequence). V dropped 3 bases and J dropped 4 bases, with 19 bases sitting between them. This CDR3 is CASSIGGGLAVYNEQFF. In nucleotides, the CDR3 is TGTGCCAGTAGTATCGGGGGCGGGCTAGCGGTTTACAATGAGCAGTTCTTC.

V usage is TRBV5-1 and J usage is TRBJ2-1; D is unresolved. Deletions cut 5 bases from V and 0 bases from J, with 12 bases between. CDR3 length: 15 residues. Germline lookup yields CDR1 SGHRS and CDR2 YFSETQ. The CDR3 spells CASSQTENSYNEQFF. The DNA for the CDR3 is TGCGCCAGCAGTCAAACAGAGAACTCCTACAATGAGCAGTTCTTC.

This chain uses TRBV27 with TRBJ2-3; 8 bases map to TRBD1. CDR1 MNHEY and CDR2 SMNVEV come from the germline V gene (reference sequence). Unmatched junction bases numbered 5, after V lost 5 bases and J lost 1 base. The CDR3 sequence is 15 residues long. In DNA form, the CDR3 reads TGTGCCAGCAGTCCGGGACAGGTCCGCACAGATACGCAGTATTTT. The encoded protein is CASSPGQVRTDTQYF.

V gene TRBV11-2 combines with J gene TRBJ1-4; weak D call: TRBD1 (5 bases). The CDR3 runs to 14 residues. V was pared by 1 base and J by 4 bases, with 7 bases between. From germline, CDR1 is SGHAT and CDR2 FQNNGV. For the CDR3, the DNA is TGTGCCAGCAGCTTAGGCAGGGTTAATGAAAAACTGTTTTTT. Translation gives CASSLGRVNEKLFF.

The rearrangement links TRBV7-8 to TRBJ2-7; D possibly corresponds to TRBD2 (5 bases). This CDR3 has 19 amino acids. V lost 4 bases and J lost 2, with 27 bases in between. Germline loops: CDR1 SGHVS, CDR2 FQNEAQ. The CDR3 region has the DNA TGTGCCAGCAGCTCGTTCCGGAAAAATGGTGGGAGCAATCCCTACGAGCAGTACTTC. Its translation: CASSSFRKNGGSNPYEQYF.

In DNA form, the CDR3 reads TGTGCCAGCAGCCCGCCAGGGGAGGGAAGCTATGGCTACACCTTC. This sequence encodes CASSPPGEGSYGYTF. The chain carries TRBV6-2 or TRBV6-3 and TRBJ1-2, with D maybe TRBD1 (6 bases). The CDR3 length is 15 residues. The germline gives CDR1 MNHEY, CDR2 SVGEGT. Trimming shortened V by 6 bases and J by 4 bases, and 18 bases separated the two germline ends.

The J gene is TRBJ2-5, the V gene TRBV25-1, with 9 nucleotides matching TRBD2. Germline values: CDR1 MGHDK, CDR2 SYGVNS. The CDR3 has 13 residues. Losses at the gene ends were 7 bases for V and 4 bases for J; bases not matched to a gene: 4. The CDR3 region is CASTLSGRETQYF. The CDR3 region has the DNA TGTGCCAGCACTCTTAGCGGGAGAGAGACCCAGTACTTC.

This clone was recorded only once. The chain is built from TRBV6-6 and TRBJ1-1; maybe TRBD1 (6 bases). Germline-derived CDR1 and CDR2 are MNHNY and SVGAGI (reference sequence). This CDR3 contains 14 residues. The germline V and J ends were trimmed by 5 bases and 7 bases, with 17 bases remaining between them. Written as DNA, the CDR3 is TGTGCCAGCAGTCTCGAACAGGGACTTAGTGAAGCTTTCTTT. As protein: CASSLEQGLSEAFF.

This clone was observed a single time. The rearrangement joins TRBV18 to TRBJ2-2, with 7 bases that match TRBD1. The CDR3 loop spans 14 amino acids. CDR1 and CDR2 from the germline V gene are KGHSH and LQKENI. V trimming: 1 base; J trimming: 5 bases; junction bases outside the gene matches: 1. CDR3 region: CASSPQGATGELFF. CDR3 coding DNA: TGTGCCAGCTCACCACAGGGGGCAACCGGGGAGCTGTTTTTT.

This rearrangement joins TRBV13 to TRBJ2-5; 8 bases line up with TRBD1. In germline, CDR1 is PRHDT, CDR2 FYEKMQ (reference sequence). V trimming: 5 bases; J trimming: 3 bases; junction bases outside the gene matches: 2. This CDR3 comprises 13 residues. In DNA form, the CDR3 reads TGTGCCAGCAGCCTGGACAGGGAAGAGACCCAGTACTTC. As protein: CASSLDREETQYF.

The J gene is TRBJ1-2, the V gene TRBV12-3 or TRBV12-4, with D tentatively TRBD1 (6 bases). Trimming pared 3 bases from V and 4 bases from J, leaving 9 bases between. The CDR3 extends over 13 amino acids. The CDR3 is CASSLDSVYGYTF. The CDR3 nucleotides are TGTGCCAGCAGTTTGGACAGTGTCTATGGCTACACCTTC.